This TCR beta chain was obtained from a study of patients and donors after allogeneic stem cell transplantation (TCRdb year 2020). On this clonotype itself: Its recognized antigen is unknown. No clone much larger than this one lies a single base away; base qualities are absent.

The germline V gene yields ENHRY for CDR1 and SYGVKD for CDR2. Inclusive of the bounding cysteine and phenylalanine, the CDR3 is 16 residues long. Solely the CDR3 DNA is kept, with 48 bases framed from the first base. Trimming at the junction amounts to 4 bases on V and 4 bases on J, and the germline ends lie 20 bases apart. The library was obtained by RT-PCR. The sequencer was a NextSeq 550. TCRdb trimmed the raw reads at Q25, called clones with MiXCR and kept productive beta chains. Every CDR3 protein is listed once, alongside the most common genes and DNA of its rows. The table for this sample lists hundreds of thousands of distinct CDR3 sequences; around 16% of them were counted only once. The ten largest clones capture 6% to 8% of the sample.

The receptor was derived from a human donor who was either an allogeneic HSCT recipient or a stem cell or donor lymphocyte infusion donor (not recorded which). It is not recorded whose cells these are; they may come from a transplant donor. Source material: blood, either unsorted or a sorted T cell fraction (not recorded which). The V and J segments used are TRBV10-3 and TRBJ2-7, with no confidently assigned D gene. The DNA sequence reads TGTGCCATCAGTGGAACAGTTCCTCTAGTGGATTACGAGCAGTACTTC. Its amino acids are CAISGTVPLVDYEQYF.